A selection of T cell receptor beta chains follows, all from one sample in a study of human T cells and chemical hapten exposure. TCRdb re-analysed the RACE reads in MiXCR, keeping a single row per CDR3 protein. The repertoire holds around 300,000 distinct CDR3 sequences, with around 5% as singletons. Material: whole blood, obtained in connection with sensitization to the hapten diphenylcyclopropenone (DPC). These receptors all come from a woman in her late teens or twenties with alopecia areata. Some clones in this sample may be carry-over from other donors' samples. CDR3s include the opening cysteine and the closing phenylalanine or tryptophan. D genes are given only for firm matches. The size field is filled for only some rows; it gives once, few, many or a size class.

DNA: TGTGCCAGCAGCTTAGCTGGACAGGGGGCAGCGCCCTATGGCTACACCTTC
CDR3: CASSLAGQGAAPYGYTF
V: TRBV7-9
size: few
J: TRBJ1-2
D: TRBD1

DNA: TGCAGCGTTGAAGCAGGTAGCAATCAGCCCCAGCATTTT
CDR3: CSVEAGSNQPQHF
V: TRBV29-1
size: many
J: TRBJ1-5
D: NA

DNA: TGTGCCAGCAGTTTGGGACAGGGGCCTACCTGGAACTACGAGCAGTACTTC
CDR3: CASSLGQGPTWNYEQYF
V: TRBV28
size: NA
J: TRBJ2-7
D: TRBD1

DNA: TGTGCCAGTAGTATCCGGGCCTTACAATTCAATCAGCCCCAGCATTTT
CDR3: CASSIRALQFNQPQHF
V: TRBV19
size: NA
J: TRBJ1-5
D: NA

DNA: TGTGCCAGCAGCTTAGTGGCAGGGACTCAGCCCCAGCATTTT
CDR3: CASSLVAGTQPQHF
V: TRBV7-2
size: many
J: TRBJ1-5
D: NA

DNA: TGCAGTGCCCGACCCCAGGGGGACACCGGGGAGCTGTTTTTT
CDR3: CSARPQGDTGELFF
V: TRBV20-1
size: NA
J: TRBJ2-2
D: TRBD1

DNA: TGTGCCACCAGCAGAGGCCAAACCTCTGGGGCCAACGTCCTGACTTTC
CDR3: CATSRGQTSGANVLTF
V: TRBV15
size: NA
J: TRBJ2-6
D: NA

DNA: TGTGCCAGCAGTTTTTTGAGACAGAAGGACGAAAAACTGTTTTTT
CDR3: CASSFLRQKDEKLFF
V: TRBV12-3/TRBV12-4
size: few
J: TRBJ1-4
D: NA

DNA: TGTGCCAGCAGCCTCGGCGAGGCTGACACCGGGGAGCTGTTTTTT
CDR3: CASSLGEADTGELFF
V: TRBV3-1
size: many
J: TRBJ2-2
D: NA

DNA: TGCGCCAGCAGCCAAGATAAGCGGCGGTGGTTGAACACTGAAGCTTCCTTT
CDR3: CASSQDKRRWLNTEASF
V: TRBV4-1
size: NA
J: TRBJ1-1
D: NA

DNA: TGTGCCAGCAGCTTAGCTTGGGGGGGCAAATCCTACGAGCAGTACTTC
CDR3: CASSLAWGGKSYEQYF
V: TRBV7-8
size: many
J: TRBJ2-7
D: NA

DNA: TGTGCCAGCAGTTTATCGGTCAATTCACCCCTCCACTTT
CDR3: CASSLSVNSPLHF
V: TRBV27
size: NA
J: TRBJ1-6
D: NA

DNA: TGTGCCAGCAGTTTCCCAAAAATCTTC
CDR3: CASSFPKIF
V: TRBV28
size: few
J: TRBJ1-2
D: NA

DNA: TGCGCCAGCGGACTAGCGGGGGACTACCAAGAGACCCAGTACTTC
CDR3: CASGLAGDYQETQYF
V: TRBV5-1
size: few
J: TRBJ2-5
D: TRBD2

DNA: TGTGCCAGCAGCCAAAATCTTTTGGGGGGGTTGGCGTACAATGAGCAGTTCTTC
CDR3: CASSQNLLGGLAYNEQFF
V: TRBV3-1
size: many
J: TRBJ2-1
D: TRBD2

DNA: TGTGCCAGTAGTATGGCGGCGGGGGCTTCTGGGGAGCTGTTTTTT
CDR3: CASSMAAGASGELFF
V: TRBV19
size: many
J: TRBJ2-2
D: NA

DNA: TGTGCCAGCAGCTTTCATTCAGGGGATGGCTACACCTTC
CDR3: CASSFHSGDGYTF
V: TRBV7-6
size: NA
J: TRBJ1-2
D: NA

DNA: TGCAGCGTAACGGGACTAGCGGGGGGGTTCCACAATGAGCAGTTCTTC
CDR3: CSVTGLAGGFHNEQFF
V: TRBV29-1
size: NA
J: TRBJ2-1
D: TRBD2

DNA: TGTGCCAGCAGTTTAGTGGCAGAGTACGAGCAGTACTTC
CDR3: CASSLVAEYEQYF
V: TRBV12-3/TRBV12-4
size: NA
J: TRBJ2-7
D: NA

DNA: TGTGCCAGCAGTTTCTTGTCCGAAAAGAACACCGGGGAGCTGTTTTTT
CDR3: CASSFLSEKNTGELFF
V: TRBV28
size: many
J: TRBJ2-2
D: NA

DNA: TGTGCCAGCAGCTTAGGCCTAGCGGTGAGCACAGATACGCAGTATTTT
CDR3: CASSLGLAVSTDTQYF
V: TRBV7-9
size: NA
J: TRBJ2-3
D: TRBD2

DNA: TGTGCCAGCAGCTTGGGGACTAGGGCCTCTGGGGCCAACGTCCTGACTTTC
CDR3: CASSLGTRASGANVLTF
V: TRBV7-2
size: NA
J: TRBJ2-6
D: TRBD2

DNA: TGTGCCATCAGTGAGTCGCCCGGAGGGCTCCGGGAGCAGTACTTC
CDR3: CAISESPGGLREQYF
V: TRBV10-3
size: many
J: TRBJ2-7
D: NA

DNA: TGTGCCAGCAGCTTAGTAAGCCAAGGGGATACGCAGTATTTT
CDR3: CASSLVSQGDTQYF
V: TRBV7-9
size: many
J: TRBJ2-3
D: NA

DNA: TGCAGTGCTAGTCGGTGGACGGAGAACACTGAAGCTTTCTTT
CDR3: CSASRWTENTEAFF
V: TRBV20-1
size: many
J: TRBJ1-1
D: NA

DNA: TGTGCCAGCAGCTTAGTCGGGCAGATGGGTGGCTATGGCTACACCTTC
CDR3: CASSLVGQMGGYGYTF
V: TRBV7-2
size: NA
J: TRBJ1-2
D: NA

DNA: TGTGCCAGCAGCATCGTTAGCGTGCCGACCCAAGAGACCCAGTACTTC
CDR3: CASSIVSVPTQETQYF
V: TRBV7-2
size: many
J: TRBJ2-5
D: NA

DNA: TGCGCCAGCAGCCAAGCCCGGGGAGGAAACACCATATATTTT
CDR3: CASSQARGGNTIYF
V: TRBV4-3
size: NA
J: TRBJ1-3
D: NA

DNA: TGTGCCAGCAGCTTTTTTGGGAGGGGGCCTGAAGCTTTCTTT
CDR3: CASSFFGRGPEAFF
V: TRBV7-9
size: many
J: TRBJ1-1
D: TRBD1

DNA: TGCAGTGCTGAGGCCCCAGGGGCCGCTTTGAGGGCTTTCTTT
CDR3: CSAEAPGAALRAFF
V: TRBV20-1
size: NA
J: TRBJ1-1
D: NA

DNA: TGCAGCGTTGAAGCCCCAGCAGGGGAGGGCTATGGCTACACCTTC
CDR3: CSVEAPAGEGYGYTF
V: TRBV29-1
size: many
J: TRBJ1-2
D: NA

DNA: TGCGCCAGCAGCTTCCAAGAAAAACTGTTTTTT
CDR3: CASSFQEKLFF
V: TRBV5-1
size: many
J: TRBJ1-4
D: NA

DNA: TGTGCCAGCAGCCATACGGACATTCAGTACTTC
CDR3: CASSHTDIQYF
V: TRBV14
size: few
J: TRBJ2-4
D: NA

DNA: TGCGCCAGCAGCCAAGATTGGAAGACAGCCGAGAACACTGAAGCTTTCTTT
CDR3: CASSQDWKTAENTEAFF
V: TRBV4-3
size: NA
J: TRBJ1-1
D: NA

DNA: TGTGCCAGCAGTGAAGCTAGCGGGGGCCCAGATACGCAGTATTTT
CDR3: CASSEASGGPDTQYF
V: TRBV2
size: many
J: TRBJ2-3
D: TRBD2

DNA: TGCAGCGTTGCTGTAATAGCGGGGGGAGCAGAGACCCAGTACTTC
CDR3: CSVAVIAGGAETQYF
V: TRBV29-1
size: many
J: TRBJ2-5
D: TRBD2

DNA: TGCAGTGCTAAGCGCAGGGGGCTTAGTGGGGCCAACGTCCTGACTTTC
CDR3: CSAKRRGLSGANVLTF
V: TRBV20-1
size: many
J: TRBJ2-6
D: TRBD1

DNA: TGTGCCAGCAGGCCGGGGACCCATAATGGCTACACCTTC
CDR3: CASRPGTHNGYTF
V: TRBV6-5
size: NA
J: TRBJ1-2
D: NA

DNA: TGTGCCAGCAGTTTACCCCAGGGCGCCAATGAGCAGTTCTTC
CDR3: CASSLPQGANEQFF
V: TRBV28
size: NA
J: TRBJ2-1
D: NA

DNA: TGTGCCAGCAGCGTAACCAGGGGGCGCGCCCACGAGCAGTACTTC
CDR3: CASSVTRGRAHEQYF
V: TRBV6-1
size: few
J: TRBJ2-7
D: TRBD1

DNA: TGTGCCAGCAGCCTAACAGGGATGGATACGCAGTATTTT
CDR3: CASSLTGMDTQYF
V: TRBV7-9
size: few
J: TRBJ2-3
D: NA

DNA: TGTGCCAGCAGCCTAGGACAGCACACCGGGGAGCTGTTTTTT
CDR3: CASSLGQHTGELFF
V: TRBV2
size: NA
J: TRBJ2-2
D: NA

DNA: TGTGCCAGCAGTTTAGGGGTAGGTCAGGGGCCCGGGGCCAACGTCCTGACTTTC
CDR3: CASSLGVGQGPGANVLTF
V: TRBV27
size: few
J: TRBJ2-6
D: NA

DNA: TGTGCCAGCCGATCTAGGGAGCCCCAGCATTTT
CDR3: CASRSREPQHF
V: TRBV28
size: many
J: TRBJ1-5
D: NA

DNA: TGTGCCAGCAGTGAAAGGACTCCTACCTACGAGCAGTACTTC
CDR3: CASSERTPTYEQYF
V: TRBV2
size: NA
J: TRBJ2-7
D: NA

DNA: TGCGCCAGCAGCTCGGTGGGAGTCGAGTCGCATGGCTACACCTTC
CDR3: CASSSVGVESHGYTF
V: TRBV5-1
size: many
J: TRBJ1-2
D: NA

DNA: TGTGCCAGCAGTTTTCGTAGGTTGTTAGGAAGCAATCAGCCCCAGCATTTT
CDR3: CASSFRRLLGSNQPQHF
V: TRBV12-3/TRBV12-4
size: few
J: TRBJ1-5
D: NA

DNA: TGTGCCAGCAGCGCCATACAGGGGACCGATACGCAGTATTTT
CDR3: CASSAIQGTDTQYF
V: TRBV5-8
size: NA
J: TRBJ2-3
D: TRBD1

DNA: TGTGCCAGCAGCTCCCACAGGGGACTGGCTTTCTTT
CDR3: CASSSHRGLAFF
V: TRBV5-4
size: NA
J: TRBJ1-1
D: TRBD1

DNA: TGTGCCATAGGGAGGGACAGCAACACCGGGGAGCTGTTTTTT
CDR3: CAIGRDSNTGELFF
V: TRBV10-3
size: NA
J: TRBJ2-2
D: NA

DNA: TGCGCCAGCAGCCAAGCTGCCCTGAAAGATCAGCCCCAGCATTTT
CDR3: CASSQAALKDQPQHF
V: TRBV4-1
size: many
J: TRBJ1-5
D: NA

DNA: TGTGCCAGCAGTTACTACTGGACGAATGGCTACACCTTC
CDR3: CASSYYWTNGYTF
V: TRBV6-2/TRBV6-3
size: many
J: TRBJ1-2
D: NA

DNA: TGTGCCAGCAGTTTATCCATTTATGGCCAGCATTTT
CDR3: CASSLSIYGQHF
V: TRBV28
size: few
J: TRBJ1-5
D: NA